This T cell receptor (beta chain) appears in the sequencing data of a study of CD8 T cells in ankylosing spondylitis. Notes on the study in general: Apparently characteristic of ankylosing spondylitis blood was a TCR beta motif (fewer than ten highly homologous variants).

Trimming removed 4 bases at V and 3 bases at J, with 12 bases between. Per germline, CDR1 LGHNA and CDR2 YSLEER. The CDR3 has 15 residues. At least ten counts were recorded for this clonotype. Its antigen is not identified. One entry per CDR3 protein results from TCRdb running MiXCR on the 5' RACE reads. The table has 450,000 to 550,000 distinct CDR3 sequences, about 5% seen once. The rearrangement joins TRBV4-3 to TRBJ2-2, with no clear D. The sequence was obtained from a male donor with ankylosing spondylitis. Material: blood, either unsorted or a sorted T cell fraction (not recorded which). Here the CDR3 DNA reads TGCGCCAGCAGCCCCGCGGCCCTTTACACCGGGGAGCTGTTTTTT. It codes for CASSPAALYTGELFF.